This TCR beta chain comes out of a study of T cell changes during pregnancy in multiple sclerosis. Only in-frame clones appear in the TCRdb table, and some are missing; sequencing was by immunoSEQ multiplex PCR. In the table there are 70,000 to 80,000 clones, about 85% of which are singletons. The germline CDR1 and CDR2 sequences are MNHEY and SVGAGI. V lost 6 bases and J lost 0; bases outside the gene matches: 5. This CDR3 is built from 15 residues. The material sequenced was peripheral blood, taken before pregnancy. The chain joins TRBV6-5 to TRBJ1-5; 7 bases align to TRBD1. This sequence was found in a female donor with multiple sclerosis, enrolled in a pregnancy study. This CDR3 reads CASRPTGYSNQPQHF. Here the CDR3 DNA reads TGTGCCAGCAGACCGACAGGGTATAGCAATCAGCCCCAGCATTTT.